The following is a TCR beta chain sequence with its context. Using immunoSEQ multiplex PCR, the repertoire was profiled, and TCRdb retains in-frame clones only, with some absent. This sample has about 59,000 clones, with about 92% found just once. The data belong to a study of control samples from healthy donors and cancer patients. This CDR3 region has 13 residues. Germline assignment: CDR1 ENHRY and CDR2 SYGVKD. Unmatched junction bases numbered 6, after V lost 10 bases and J lost 3 bases. The V and J genes are TRBV10-3 and TRBJ2-3; 8 bases align to TRBD1. The receptor was derived from a man aged 35 to 55 with colorectal cancer. The sequenced material came from PBMCs. CDR3 in amino acids: CATGQGGTDTQYF. In DNA, the CDR3 is TGTGCCACAGGACAGGGTGGGACAGATACGCAGTATTTT.